This is a list of T cell receptor beta chains from one sample in a study of shared clonotypes between healthy human individuals. The table came from immunoSEQ multiplex PCR; TCRdb's copy has only in-frame clones and leaves some out. The sample has about 2.1 million clones; about 93% are singletons. The specimen was naive CD8+ T cells from PBMCs. These receptors originate from a man younger than 35 in good health. Some clones in this sample may be carry-over from other donors' samples. CDR3s include the opening cysteine and the closing phenylalanine or tryptophan. The D gene is left open where the match is weak. The size of a clone is reported for some rows only, either as once, few or many, or as a class for expanded clones.

>TRBV7-9|-|TRBJ2-2|-
TGTGCCAGCAGCCCTACGGGCAGAAGTAAAACCACCGGGGAGCTGTTTTTT
CASSPTGRSKTTGELFF
>TRBV28|-|TRBJ1-5|-
TGTGCCAGCAGTTTCTACGGGGTGGGTCAGCCCCAGCATTTT
CASSFYGVGQPQHF
>TRBV28|-|TRBJ1-3|-
TGTGCCAGCAGTTCCTGGGGGATTTCCCACTCTGGAAACACCATATATTTT
CASSSWGISHSGNTIYF
>TRBV28|-|TRBJ2-7|-
TGTGCCAGCAGTTTATCCCAAGGGGCGAACGAGCAGTACTTC
CASSLSQGANEQYF
>TRBV5-4|-|TRBJ2-7|TRBD2
TGTGCCAGCAGCCCCCGTGGCGGGAGGGCCCACGAGCAGTACTTC
CASSPRGGRAHEQYF
>TRBV27|-|TRBJ1-1|-
TGTGCCAGCAGTTTTGGGTTATTGGGCACTGAAGCTTTCTTT
CASSFGLLGTEAFF
>TRBV4-2|-|TRBJ2-4|-
TGTGCCAGCAGCCATCCCGGGACGTCGGGACCAAAAAACATTCAGTACTTC
CASSHPGTSGPKNIQYF
>TRBV2|-|TRBJ1-1|-
TGTGCCAGCAGTGAAGTCGTTTATCAGGCTGGGATGAACACTGAAGCTTTCTTT
CASSEVVYQAGMNTEAFF
>TRBV18|-|TRBJ1-2|-
TGTGCCAGCTCACCACCGTTCATAGGTGAAGACTATGGCTACACCTTC
CASSPPFIGEDYGYTF
>TRBV5-5|-|TRBJ2-3|-
TGTGCCAGCAGCTTTCGGGGCACCTTCACAGATACGCAGTATTTT
CASSFRGTFTDTQYF
>TRBV29-1|-|TRBJ1-1|-
TGCAGCGGTACAGGGAACACTGAAGCTTTCTTT
CSGTGNTEAFF
>TRBV30|-|TRBJ1-2|-
TGTGCCTGGGTAGCCTATGGCTACACCTTC
CAWVAYGYTF
>TRBV9|-|TRBJ2-1|TRBD2
TGTGCCAGCAGCGTAGTAGGCGGGAGGGCTAAACATGAGCAGTTCTTC
CASSVVGGRAKHEQFF
>TRBV4-1|-|TRBJ2-7|-
TGCGCCAGCAGCCAGTTGAGACGGGACGGCCTCCCCTACGAGCAGTACTTC
CASSQLRRDGLPYEQYF
>TRBV18|-|TRBJ2-2|TRBD1
TGTGCCAGCTCACCACCGGGACAGGAGCGCAACGGGGAGCTGTTTTTT
CASSPPGQERNGELFF
>TRBV6-1|once|TRBJ2-7|TRBD1
TGTGCCAGCAGGTTCACAGGGGGAGAGCAGTACTTC
CASRFTGGEQYF
>TRBV9|-|TRBJ2-5|-
TGTGCCAGCAGCTCCCAGGGAAGCCAAGAGACCCAGTACTTC
CASSSQGSQETQYF
>TRBV7-6|-|TRBJ2-1|-
TGTGCCAGCAGCTTGTCAGTCCCCCCTACTAGGGACAATGAGCAGTTCTTC
CASSLSVPPTRDNEQFF
>TRBV7-6|-|TRBJ2-5|TRBD1
TGTGCCAGCAGCTTAGACAGGGGACGCGAGACCCAGTACTTC
CASSLDRGRETQYF
>TRBV28|once|TRBJ2-2|TRBD1
TGTGCCAGCGAATTCTCCGGGACAGGTGGAAACGGGGAGCTGTTTTTT
CASEFSGTGGNGELFF
>TRBV29-1|-|TRBJ2-1|-
TGCAGCGTTGATCTTCGGGGGACTTCCTACAATGAGCAGTTCTTC
CSVDLRGTSYNEQFF
>TRBV9|few|TRBJ1-1|-
TGTGCCAGCAGCAAGTCGAACACTGAAGCTTTCTTT
CASSKSNTEAFF
>TRBV9|once|TRBJ1-1|TRBD1
TGTGCCAGCAGCGCCAGGGGGAGAGTGGGAACTGAAGCTTTCTTT
CASSARGRVGTEAFF
>TRBV7-9|-|TRBJ2-1|-
TGTGCCAGCAGCCCAGAGGGAGGGGGGTCCTACAATGAGCAGTTCTTC
CASSPEGGGSYNEQFF
>TRBV4-1|-|TRBJ1-2|-
TGCGCCAGCAGACTTGGCGACGGATTAAACTATGGCTACACCTTC
CASRLGDGLNYGYTF
>TRBV6-1|once|TRBJ2-7|-
TGTGCCAGCAGTGAGGAACACTCCTACGAGCAGTACTTC
CASSEEHSYEQYF
>TRBV6-6|-|TRBJ2-5|TRBD2
TGTGCCAGTAGTTACGGGACTAGCGGCCAAGAGACCCAGTACTTC
CASSYGTSGQETQYF
>TRBV2|-|TRBJ2-7|-
TGTGCCGGGCAAGACAGGAGCTACGAGCAGTACTTC
CAGQDRSYEQYF